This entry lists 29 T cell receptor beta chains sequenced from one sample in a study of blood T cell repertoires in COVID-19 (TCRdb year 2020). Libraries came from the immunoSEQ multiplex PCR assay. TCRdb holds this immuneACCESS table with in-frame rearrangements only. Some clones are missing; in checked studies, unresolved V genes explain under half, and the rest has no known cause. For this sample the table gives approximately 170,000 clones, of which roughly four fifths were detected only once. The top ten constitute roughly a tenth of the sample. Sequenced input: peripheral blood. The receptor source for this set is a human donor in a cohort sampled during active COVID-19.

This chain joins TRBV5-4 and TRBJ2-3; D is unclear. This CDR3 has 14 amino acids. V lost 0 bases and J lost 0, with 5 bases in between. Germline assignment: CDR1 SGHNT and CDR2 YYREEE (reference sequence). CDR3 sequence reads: CASSLGLSTDTQYF. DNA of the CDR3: TGTGCCAGCAGCTTGGGGCTGAGCACAGATACGCAGTATTTT.

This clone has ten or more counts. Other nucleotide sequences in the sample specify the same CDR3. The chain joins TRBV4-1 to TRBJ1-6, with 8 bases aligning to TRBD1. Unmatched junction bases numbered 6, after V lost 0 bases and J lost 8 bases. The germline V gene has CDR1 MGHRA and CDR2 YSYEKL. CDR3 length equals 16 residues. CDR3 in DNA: TGCGCCAGCAGCCAAGATCCTGGGACAGGTTATTCACCCCTCCACTTT. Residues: CASSQDPGTGYSPLHF.

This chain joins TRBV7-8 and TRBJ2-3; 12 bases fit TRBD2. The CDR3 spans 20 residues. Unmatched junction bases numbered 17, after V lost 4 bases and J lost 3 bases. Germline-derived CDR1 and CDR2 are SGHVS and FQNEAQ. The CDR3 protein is CASSSPPLAGGLPGTDTQYF. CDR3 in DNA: TGTGCCAGCAGCTCCCCCCCCCTAGCGGGAGGGCTCCCGGGTACAGATACGCAGTATTTT.

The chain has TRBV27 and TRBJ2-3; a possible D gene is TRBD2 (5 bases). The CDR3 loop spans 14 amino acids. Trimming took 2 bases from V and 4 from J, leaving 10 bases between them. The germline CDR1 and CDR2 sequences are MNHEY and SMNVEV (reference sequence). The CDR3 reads CASSLRLAPDTQYF. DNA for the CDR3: TGTGCCAGCAGTTTAAGGCTAGCTCCAGATACGCAGTATTTT.

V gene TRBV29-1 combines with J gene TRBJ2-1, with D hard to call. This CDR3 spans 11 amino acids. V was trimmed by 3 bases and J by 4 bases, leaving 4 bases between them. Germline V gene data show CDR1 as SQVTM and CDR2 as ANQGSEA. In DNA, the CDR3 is TGCAGCGTTGACCAGTACAATGAGCAGTTCTTC. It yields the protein CSVDQYNEQFF.

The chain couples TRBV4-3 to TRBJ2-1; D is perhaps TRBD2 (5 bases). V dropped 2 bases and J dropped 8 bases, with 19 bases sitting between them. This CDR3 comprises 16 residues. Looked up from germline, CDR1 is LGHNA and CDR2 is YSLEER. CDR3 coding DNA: TGCGCCAGCAGCCAATTACTGGGAGAGGGCGCCGATGAGCAGTTCTTC. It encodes CASSQLLGEGADEQFF.

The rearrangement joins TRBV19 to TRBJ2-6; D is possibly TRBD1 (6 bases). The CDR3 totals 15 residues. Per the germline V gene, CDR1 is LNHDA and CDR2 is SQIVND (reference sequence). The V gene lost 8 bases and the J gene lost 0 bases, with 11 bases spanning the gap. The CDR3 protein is CASSTGSSGANVLTF. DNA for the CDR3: TGTGCCAGTTCGACAGGAAGCTCTGGGGCCAACGTCCTGACTTTC.

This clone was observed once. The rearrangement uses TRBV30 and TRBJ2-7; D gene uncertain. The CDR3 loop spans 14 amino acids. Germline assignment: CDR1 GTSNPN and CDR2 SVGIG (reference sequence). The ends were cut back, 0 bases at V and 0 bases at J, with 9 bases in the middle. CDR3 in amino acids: CAWSVSKSSYEQYF. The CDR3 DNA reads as TGTGCCTGGAGTGTAAGCAAAAGCTCCTACGAGCAGTACTTC.

The CDR3, as DNA: TGCGCCAGCAGCTTGGTGAATTCAGCAGATACGCAGTATTTT. Protein sequence: CASSLVNSADTQYF. The rearrangement uses TRBV5-1 and TRBJ2-3; D gene ambiguous. Per the germline V gene, CDR1 is SGHRS and CDR2 is YFSETQ. V lost 0 bases, J lost 4 bases, and 9 bases lay in between. The CDR3 has 14 amino acids.

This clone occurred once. CDR3 sequence: CASTPDRGGYNEQFF. The CDR3, as DNA: TGTGCCAGTACCCCGGACAGGGGGGGCTACAATGAGCAGTTCTTC. J is TRBJ2-1 and V is TRBV19, with 10 bases that match TRBD1. This CDR3 has 15 residues. The V gene end was trimmed by 7 bases and the J gene end by 3 bases; junction bases not matched to a gene: 6. Germline V lookup: CDR1 LNHDA, CDR2 SQIVND (reference sequence).

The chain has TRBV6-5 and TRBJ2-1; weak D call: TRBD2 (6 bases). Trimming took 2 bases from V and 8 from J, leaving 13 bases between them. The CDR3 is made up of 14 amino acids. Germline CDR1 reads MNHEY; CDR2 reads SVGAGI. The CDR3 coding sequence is TGTGCCAGCAGTTACGGGGTAGCGGCGGATGAGCAGTTCTTC. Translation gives CASSYGVAADEQFF.

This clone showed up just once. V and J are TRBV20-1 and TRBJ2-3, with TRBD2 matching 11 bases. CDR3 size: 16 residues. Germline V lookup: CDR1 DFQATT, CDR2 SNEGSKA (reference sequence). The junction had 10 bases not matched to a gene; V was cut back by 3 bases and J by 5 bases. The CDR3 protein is CSASNPSGRYGDTQYF. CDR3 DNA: TGCAGTGCTAGTAATCCTAGCGGGAGGTACGGAGATACGCAGTATTTT.

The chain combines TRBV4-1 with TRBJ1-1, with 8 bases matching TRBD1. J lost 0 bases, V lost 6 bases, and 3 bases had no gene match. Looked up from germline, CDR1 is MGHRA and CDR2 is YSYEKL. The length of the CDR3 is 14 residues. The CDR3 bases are TGCGCCAGCAGGCAACAGGGGGTGAACACTGAAGCTTTCTTT. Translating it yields CASRQQGVNTEAFF.

CDR3 in DNA: TGTGCCAGTAACGAGAATGACAGGTTAAATCAGCCCCAGCATTTT. Its translation is CASNENDRLNQPQHF. The chain couples TRBV19 to TRBJ1-5; TRBD1 might be the D (6 bases). Germline V gene sequence: CDR1 LNHDA, CDR2 SQIVND (reference sequence). Trimming cost V 7 bases and J 4 bases, with 17 bases left between them. CDR3 length: 15 amino acids.

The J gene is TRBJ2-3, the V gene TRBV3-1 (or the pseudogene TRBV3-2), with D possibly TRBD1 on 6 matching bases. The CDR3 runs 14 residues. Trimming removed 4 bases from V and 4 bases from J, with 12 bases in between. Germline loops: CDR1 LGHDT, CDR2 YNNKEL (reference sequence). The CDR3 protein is CASSRLRGSDTQYF. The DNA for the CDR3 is TGTGCCAGCAGCCGACTCAGGGGCTCAGATACGCAGTATTTT.

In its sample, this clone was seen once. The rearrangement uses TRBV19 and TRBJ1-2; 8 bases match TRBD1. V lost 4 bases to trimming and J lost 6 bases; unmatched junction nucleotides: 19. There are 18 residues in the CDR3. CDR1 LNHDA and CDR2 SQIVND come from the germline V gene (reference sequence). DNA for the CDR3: TGTGCCAGTAGTAAGAACCTCGAACTGTTTCAGGGGGCGGATGGCTACACCTTC. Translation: CASSKNLELFQGADGYTF.

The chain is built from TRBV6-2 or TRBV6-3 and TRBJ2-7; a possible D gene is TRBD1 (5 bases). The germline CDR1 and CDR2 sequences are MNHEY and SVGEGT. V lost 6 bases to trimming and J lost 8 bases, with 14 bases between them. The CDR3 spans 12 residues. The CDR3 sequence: CASSRTGYKQYF. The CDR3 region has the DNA TGTGCCAGCAGCCGCACAGGTTACAAGCAGTACTTC.

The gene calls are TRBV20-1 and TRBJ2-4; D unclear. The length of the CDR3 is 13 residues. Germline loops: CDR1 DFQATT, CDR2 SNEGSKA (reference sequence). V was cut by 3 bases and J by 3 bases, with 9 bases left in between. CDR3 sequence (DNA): TGCAGTGCTAGTAGTGGGCTCAAAAACATTCAGTACTTC. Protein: CSASSGLKNIQYF.

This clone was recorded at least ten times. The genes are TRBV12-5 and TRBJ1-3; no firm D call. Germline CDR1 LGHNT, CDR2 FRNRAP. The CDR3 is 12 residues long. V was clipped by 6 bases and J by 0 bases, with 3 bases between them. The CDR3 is CASGHSGNTIYF. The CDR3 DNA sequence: TGTGCTAGTGGCCACTCTGGAAACACCATATATTTT.

CDR3 DNA sequence: TGTGCCAGCTCACCATCCCGGTTGGGGGCGGAGTACGAGCAGTACTTC. This gives the protein CASSPSRLGAEYEQYF. The chain uses TRBV18 and TRBJ2-7; possibly TRBD1 for D (6 bases). Germline lookup yields CDR1 KGHSH and CDR2 LQKENI. Trimming left V 2 bases short and J 4 bases short, with 18 bases between. This CDR3 has 16 amino acids.

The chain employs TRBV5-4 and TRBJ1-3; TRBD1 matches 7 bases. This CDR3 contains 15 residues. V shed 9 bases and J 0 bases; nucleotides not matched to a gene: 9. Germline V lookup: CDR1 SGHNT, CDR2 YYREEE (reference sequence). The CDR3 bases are TGTGCCACCCAGGACAGGCCCAACTCTGGAAACACCATATATTTT. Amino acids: CATQDRPNSGNTIYF.

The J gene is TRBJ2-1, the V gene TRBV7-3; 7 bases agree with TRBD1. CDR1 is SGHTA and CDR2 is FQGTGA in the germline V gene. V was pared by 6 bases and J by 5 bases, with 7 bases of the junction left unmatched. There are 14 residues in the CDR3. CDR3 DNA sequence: TGTGCCAGCAGTCCCCCGGGACAGCACAATGAGCAGTTCTTC. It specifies CASSPPGQHNEQFF.

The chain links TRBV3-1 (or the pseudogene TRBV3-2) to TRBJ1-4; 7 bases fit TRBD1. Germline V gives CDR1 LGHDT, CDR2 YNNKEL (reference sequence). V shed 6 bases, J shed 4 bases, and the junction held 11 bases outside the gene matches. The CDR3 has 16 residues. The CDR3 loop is CASSSDRPVVNEKLFF. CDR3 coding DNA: TGTGCCAGCAGTTCGGACAGGCCAGTGGTTAATGAAAAACTGTTTTTT.

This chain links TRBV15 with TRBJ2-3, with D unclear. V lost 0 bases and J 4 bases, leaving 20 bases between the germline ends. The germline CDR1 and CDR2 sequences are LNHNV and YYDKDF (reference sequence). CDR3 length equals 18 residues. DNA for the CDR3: TGTGCCACCAGCAGAGATAAGGCCTCCAGGTTTCGTCCAGATACGCAGTATTTT. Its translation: CATSRDKASRFRPDTQYF.

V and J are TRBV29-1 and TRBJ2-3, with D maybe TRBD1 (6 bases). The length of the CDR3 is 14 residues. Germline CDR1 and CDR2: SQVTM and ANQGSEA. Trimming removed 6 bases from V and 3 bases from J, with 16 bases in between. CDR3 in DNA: TGCAGCGTCGGGAACAGGGAAAGAACAGATACGCAGTATTTT. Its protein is CSVGNRERTDTQYF.

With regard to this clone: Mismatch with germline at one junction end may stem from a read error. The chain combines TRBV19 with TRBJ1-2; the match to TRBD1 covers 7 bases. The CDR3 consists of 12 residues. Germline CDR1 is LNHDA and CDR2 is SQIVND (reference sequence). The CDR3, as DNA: TGCGCCAGTTACAGGGGAGACTATGGCTACACCTTC. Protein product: CASYRGDYGYTF.

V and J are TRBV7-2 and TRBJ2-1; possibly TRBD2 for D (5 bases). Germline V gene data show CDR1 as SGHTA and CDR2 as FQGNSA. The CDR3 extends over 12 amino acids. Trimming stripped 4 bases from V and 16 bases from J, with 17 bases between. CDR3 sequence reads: CASSSPGGFIFF. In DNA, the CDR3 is TGTGCCAGCAGCTCCCCCGGAGGTTTTATCTTCTTC. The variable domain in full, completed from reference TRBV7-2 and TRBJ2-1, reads GAGVSQSPSNKVTEKGKDVELRCDPISGHTALYWYRQSLGQGLEFLIYFQGNSAPDKSGLPSDRFSAERTGGSVSTLTIQRTQQEDSAVYLCASSSPGGFIFFGPGTRLTVL.

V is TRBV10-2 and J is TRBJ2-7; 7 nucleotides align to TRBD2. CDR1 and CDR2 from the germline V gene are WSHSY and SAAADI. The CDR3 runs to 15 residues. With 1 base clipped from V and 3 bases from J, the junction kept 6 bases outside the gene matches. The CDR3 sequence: CASSEWRAGFYEQYF. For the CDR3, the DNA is TGCGCCAGCAGTGAGTGGAGAGCGGGGTTCTACGAGCAGTACTTC.

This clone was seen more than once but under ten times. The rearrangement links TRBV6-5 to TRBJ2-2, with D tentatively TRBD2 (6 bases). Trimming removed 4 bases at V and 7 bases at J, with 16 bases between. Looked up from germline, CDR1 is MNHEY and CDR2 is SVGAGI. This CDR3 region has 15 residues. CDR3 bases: TGTGCCAGCAGTTCCCAATGGGGGGTTGGCGGGGAGCTGTTTTTT. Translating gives CASSSQWGVGGELFF.